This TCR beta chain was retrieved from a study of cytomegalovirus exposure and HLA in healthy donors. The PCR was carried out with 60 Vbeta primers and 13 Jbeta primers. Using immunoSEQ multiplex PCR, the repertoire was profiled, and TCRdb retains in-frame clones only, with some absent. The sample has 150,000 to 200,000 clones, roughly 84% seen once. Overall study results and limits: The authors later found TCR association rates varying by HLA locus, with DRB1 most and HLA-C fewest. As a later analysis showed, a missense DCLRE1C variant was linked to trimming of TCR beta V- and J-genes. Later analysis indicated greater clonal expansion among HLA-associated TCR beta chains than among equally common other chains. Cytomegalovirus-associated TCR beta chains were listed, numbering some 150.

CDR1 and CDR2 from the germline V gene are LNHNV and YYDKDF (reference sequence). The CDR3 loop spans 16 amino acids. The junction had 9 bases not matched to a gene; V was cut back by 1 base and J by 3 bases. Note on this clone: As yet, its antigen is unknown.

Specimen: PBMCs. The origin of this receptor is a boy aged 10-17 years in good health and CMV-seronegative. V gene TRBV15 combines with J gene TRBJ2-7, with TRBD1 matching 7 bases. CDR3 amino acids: CATSRGTQGVLYEQYF. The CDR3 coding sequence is TGTGCCACCAGCAGAGGCACCCAGGGGGTCCTCTACGAGCAGTACTTC.